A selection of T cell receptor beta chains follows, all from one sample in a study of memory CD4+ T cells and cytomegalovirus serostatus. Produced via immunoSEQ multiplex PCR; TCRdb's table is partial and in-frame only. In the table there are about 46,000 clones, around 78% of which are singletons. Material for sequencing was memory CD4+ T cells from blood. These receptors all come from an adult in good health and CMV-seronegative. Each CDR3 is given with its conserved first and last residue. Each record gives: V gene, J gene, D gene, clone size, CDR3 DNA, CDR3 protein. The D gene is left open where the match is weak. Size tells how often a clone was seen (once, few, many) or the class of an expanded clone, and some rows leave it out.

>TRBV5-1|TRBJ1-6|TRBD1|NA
TGCGCCAGCAGCCGCACAGGGGATTCACCCCTCCACTTT
CASSRTGDSPLHF
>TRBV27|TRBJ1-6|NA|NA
TGTGCCACCAGAGGCAGCGGGAACTCCTATAATTCACCCCTCCACTTT
CATRGSGNSYNSPLHF
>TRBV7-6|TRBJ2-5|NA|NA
TGTGCCAGCAGCTTAGTGGGGGGACAAGAGACCCAGTACTTC
CASSLVGGQETQYF
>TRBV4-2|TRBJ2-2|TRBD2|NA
TGTGCCAGCAGCCAAGTACTAGCGGCGAGCACCGGGGAGCTGTTTTTT
CASSQVLAASTGELFF
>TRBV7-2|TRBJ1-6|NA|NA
TGTGCCAGCAGCCCCCAGGTCGGGGACGGGTCACCCCTCCACTTT
CASSPQVGDGSPLHF
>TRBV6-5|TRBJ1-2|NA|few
TGTGCCAGCAGTTACAGCCCCATCCCTAACTATGGCTACACCTTC
CASSYSPIPNYGYTF
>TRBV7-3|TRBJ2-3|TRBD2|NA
TGTGCCAGCAGCTTAAGGCGGGGGGACTCAGATACGCAGTATTTT
CASSLRRGDSDTQYF
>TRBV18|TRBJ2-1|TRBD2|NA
TGTGCCAGCTCACCACCCGGACTAGCTGGAGACAATGAGCAGTTCTTC
CASSPPGLAGDNEQFF
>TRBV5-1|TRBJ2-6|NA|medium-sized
TGCGCCAGCAGCTGGACCGGGGGCGGTGGGGCCAACGTCCTGACTTTC
CASSWTGGGGANVLTF
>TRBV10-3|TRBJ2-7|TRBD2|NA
TGTGCCATTGGGACTATTGGGCATAAGGCGGGGGGTCTTGGACAGTACTTC
CAIGTIGHKAGGLGQYF
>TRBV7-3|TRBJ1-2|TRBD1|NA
TGTGCCAGCAGCTTAAGCCCGGACAGGGATTATGGCTACACCTTC
CASSLSPDRDYGYTF
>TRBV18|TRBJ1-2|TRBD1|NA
TGTGCCAGCTCACGAGACCTTTCTGGACAGGACAACTATGGCTACACCTTC
CASSRDLSGQDNYGYTF
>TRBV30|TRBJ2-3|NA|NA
TGTGCCTGGAGTGTAGGCAGCCTGGAAGATACGCAGTATTTT
CAWSVGSLEDTQYF
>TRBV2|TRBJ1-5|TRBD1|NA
TGTGCCAGCAGTATCGACAGGGGTGGCAATCAGCCCCAGCATTTT
CASSIDRGGNQPQHF
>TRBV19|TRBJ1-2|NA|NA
TGTGCCAGTAGTACCCAACAGGGTCGCCCTAACTATGGCTACACCTTC
CASSTQQGRPNYGYTF
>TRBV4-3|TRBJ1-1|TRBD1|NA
TGCGCCAGCAGCCGGGGAACAGGGGGCGAACTTTTCAACACTGAAGCTTTCTTT
CASSRGTGGELFNTEAFF
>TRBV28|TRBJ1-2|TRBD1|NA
TGTGCCAGCAGTCGTGACAGGGGTCACGACTATGGCTACACCTTC
CASSRDRGHDYGYTF
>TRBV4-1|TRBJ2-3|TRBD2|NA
TGCGCCAGCAGCCAAGGTCGCGGGACTAGCTTTCCAGATACGCAGTATTTT
CASSQGRGTSFPDTQYF
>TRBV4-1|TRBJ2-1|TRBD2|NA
TGCGCCAGCAGCCCCTATCGATCGGGGGGGCCCCTTGAGCAGTTCTTC
CASSPYRSGGPLEQFF
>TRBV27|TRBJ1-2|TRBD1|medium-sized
TGTGCCAGCAGTCCAGGACAGGGCGCAAGCGGCTACACCTTC
CASSPGQGASGYTF
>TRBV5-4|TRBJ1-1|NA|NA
TGTGCCAGCAGCCACCAGGACAGGAACACTGAAGCTTTCTTT
CASSHQDRNTEAFF
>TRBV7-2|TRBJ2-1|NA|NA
TGTGCCAGCAGCTTATATCCCTGGGCAGGTTACAATGAGCAGTTCTTC
CASSLYPWAGYNEQFF
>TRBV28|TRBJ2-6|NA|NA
TGTGCCAGCAGGACATCTGGGGCCAACGTCCTGACTTTC
CASRTSGANVLTF
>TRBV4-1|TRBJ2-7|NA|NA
TGCGCCAGCAGACCAAGTGCCCTCTCCCGGAGGGGGGTGTCCTACGAGCAGTACTTC
CASRPSALSRRGVSYEQYF
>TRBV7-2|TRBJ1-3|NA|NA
TGTGCCAGCAGCCCCATACGGAGCTCTGGAAACACCATATATTTT
CASSPIRSSGNTIYF
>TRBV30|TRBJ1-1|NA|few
TGTGCCTGGGAAGCAATTTCCGGGACCAATGGAGTGGCTTTCTTT
CAWEAISGTNGVAFF
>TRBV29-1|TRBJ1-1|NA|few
TGCAGCGTGACCCTCTTCGGGGATACTGAAGCTTTCTTT
CSVTLFGDTEAFF
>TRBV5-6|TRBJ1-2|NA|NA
TGTGCCAGCAGCCCCCTTCGACAAGATTATGGCTACACCTTC
CASSPLRQDYGYTF
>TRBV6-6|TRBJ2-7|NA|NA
TGTGCCAGCAGTTTTGGAACCTACGAGCAGTACTTC
CASSFGTYEQYF
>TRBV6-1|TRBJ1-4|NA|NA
TGTGCCAGCAGTGACGTCACAGGAGGCTCTAGTGAAAAACTGTTTTTT
CASSDVTGGSSEKLFF
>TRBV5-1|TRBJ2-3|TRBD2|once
TGCGCCAGCAGCTTGGGAGCGGGGGGTGCGGCAGATACGCAGTATTTT
CASSLGAGGAADTQYF
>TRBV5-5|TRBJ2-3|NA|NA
TGTGCCAGCAGCCCACGGGGTATACCTGTCGGCACAGATACGCAGTATTTT
CASSPRGIPVGTDTQYF
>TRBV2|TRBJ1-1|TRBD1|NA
TGTGCCAGCAGTCGACAGGGAAGAGAAACTGAAGCTTTCTTT
CASSRQGRETEAFF
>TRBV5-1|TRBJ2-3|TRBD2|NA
TGCGCCAGCAGCGCCACTAGCGGGGGGGCCGGAGATACGCAGTATTTT
CASSATSGGAGDTQYF
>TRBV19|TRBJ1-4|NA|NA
TGTGCCAGTAGTATTGGTGGGAAAAAACTGTTTTTT
CASSIGGKKLFF
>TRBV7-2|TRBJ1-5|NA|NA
TGTGCCAGCAGTAAACTGGTGACAAATAATCAGCCCCAGCATTTT
CASSKLVTNNQPQHF
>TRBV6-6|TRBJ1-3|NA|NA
TGTGCCAGCAGTCCTGACTTCAACACCATATATTTT
CASSPDFNTIYF
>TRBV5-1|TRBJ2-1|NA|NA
TGCGCCAGCAGCTTGGAGGGCGGGTACGGGGAGCAGTTCTTC
CASSLEGGYGEQFF
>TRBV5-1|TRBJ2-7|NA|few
TGCGCCAGCAGGGAGGGGGTTTTAGGTAACTACGAGCAGTACTTC
CASREGVLGNYEQYF
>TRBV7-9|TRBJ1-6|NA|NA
TGTGCCAGCAGCTTAGAGAAGGTGGGGCCCGGGAAACCGAATTCACCCCTCCACTTT
CASSLEKVGPGKPNSPLHF
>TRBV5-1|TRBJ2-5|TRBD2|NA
TGCGCCAGCTCTAGCGGGGGGGCAGGGGAGACCCAGTACTTC
CASSSGGAGETQYF
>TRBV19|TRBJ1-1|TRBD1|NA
TGTGCCAGTAGTATTCAGGGGGAGCGCGCTTTCTTT
CASSIQGERAFF
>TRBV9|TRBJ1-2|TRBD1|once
TGTGCCAGCAGCGTAGTACCCTCAGGGGGGAGTAACTATGGCTACACCTTC
CASSVVPSGGSNYGYTF
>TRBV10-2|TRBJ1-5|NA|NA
TGCGCCAGCAGTGACAGCCTAAGAACTTATAGCAATCAGCCCCAGCATTTT
CASSDSLRTYSNQPQHF
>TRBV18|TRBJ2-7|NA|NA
TGTGCCAGCTCACCTGGGGAGGTTCTATCTCGGGAGCAGTACTTC
CASSPGEVLSREQYF
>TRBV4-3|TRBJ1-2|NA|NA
TGCGCCAGCAGCCAAGATGGGGGACTGCCCTATGGCTACACCTTC
CASSQDGGLPYGYTF
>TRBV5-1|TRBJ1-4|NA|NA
TGCGCCAGCAGCTTTTCGGGTCCGGGAACTTCTAATGAAAAACTGTTTTTT
CASSFSGPGTSNEKLFF
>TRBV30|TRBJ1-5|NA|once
TGTGCCTGGAGTCCCCTCGGGGGTGGGAATCAGCCCCAGCATTTT
CAWSPLGGGNQPQHF
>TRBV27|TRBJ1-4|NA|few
TGTGCCAGCAGTTTTTCAGGGTTCGAAAAACTGTTTTTT
CASSFSGFEKLFF
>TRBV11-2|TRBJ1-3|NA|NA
TGTGCCAGCAGCTTTTCGGCCGGCTCTGGAAACACCATATATTTT
CASSFSAGSGNTIYF